These 9 T cell receptor beta chains came from one sample sequenced in a study of human T cells and chemical hapten exposure. MiXCR, applied by TCRdb to the RACE reads, yields one record per CDR3 protein. In the table there are about 110,000 distinct CDR3 sequences, 8% to 13% of which are singletons. Time point in this sample: patch test 1, 2 weeks after DPC sensitization. The treatment: therapeutic diphenylcyclopropenone sensitization with weekly scalp DPC. This specimen consisted of whole blood, obtained in connection with sensitization to the hapten diphenylcyclopropenone (DPC). The origin of the receptors is a woman aged 40 to 55 with alopecia areata. Some clones in this sample may be carry-over from other donors' samples.

This clonotype was observed at least ten times. V usage is TRBV2 and J usage is TRBJ2-1; 13 bases align to TRBD2. This CDR3 region has 16 residues. From germline, CDR1 is SNHLY and CDR2 FYNNEI. V lost 5 bases and J lost 5; bases outside the gene matches: 6. The CDR3 DNA sequence: TGTGCCAGCAGTCCAGGGGGACTAGCGGGGAACAATGAGCAGTTCTTC. Amino acid sequence: CASSPGGLAGNNEQFF. The whole variable domain, remainder taken from reference TRBV2 and TRBJ2-1, is EPEVTQTPSHQVTQMGQEVILRCVPISNHLYFYWYRQILGQKVEFLVSFYNNEISEKSEIFDDQFSVERPDGSNFTLKIRSTKLEDSAMYFCASSPGGLAGNNEQFFGPGTRLTVL.

This clonotype was seen many times. The rearrangement uses TRBV29-1 and TRBJ1-1; 9 bases align to TRBD1. The CDR3 spans 13 residues. Germline values: CDR1 SQVTM, CDR2 ANQGSEA. With V trimmed by 1 base and J by 4 bases, 1 base remained unmatched. The CDR3: CSVEGTGATEAFF. As DNA, the CDR3 is TGCAGCGTTGAAGGGACAGGGGCCACTGAAGCTTTCTTT.

On this clonotype: Given a much more abundant clone one base away, this may be a read error. The rearrangement uses TRBV7-3 and TRBJ1-5; D may be TRBD1 (6 bases). Germline CDR1 and CDR2: SGHTA and FQGTGA. Trimming pared 4 bases from V and 5 bases from J, leaving 21 bases between. CDR3 size: 17 residues. CDR3 nucleotides: TGTGCCAGCAGCTCACCGAGGGGGGGCTACGGTTATCAGCCCCAGCATTTT. This encodes CASSSPRGGYGYQPQHF.

The table lists this clonotype with many counts. The chain employs TRBV7-9 and TRBJ1-1; no clear D. The V end was cut by 5 bases, the J end by 7 bases, with 17 bases between. The germline CDR1 and CDR2 sequences are SEHNR and FQNEAQ (reference sequence). The CDR3 length is 14 residues. CDR3 amino acids: CASSGREAAFEAFF. For the CDR3, the DNA is TGTGCCAGCAGCGGAAGGGAGGCAGCCTTTGAAGCTTTCTTT.

This clonotype was seen a handful of times. The chain is built from TRBV6-6 and TRBJ2-1; D is perhaps TRBD1 (5 bases). The CDR3 is 17 amino acids. CDR1 MNHNY and CDR2 SVGAGI come from the germline V gene (reference sequence). V lost 6 bases to trimming and J lost 1 base, with 19 bases between them. The CDR3 DNA follows: TGTGCCAGCAGCCTCTTCCGGCCAGGGTCGTCCTACAATGAGCAGTTCTTC. It translates to CASSLFRPGSSYNEQFF.

There are many counts of this clonotype. Written as DNA, the CDR3 is TGTGCCAGCAGCTTAGGCCAGGACGATAATTCACCCCTCCACTTT. Amino acid sequence: CASSLGQDDNSPLHF. V usage is TRBV7-6 and J usage is TRBJ1-6; D is unresolved. Germline CDR1 and CDR2: SGHVS and FNYEAQ. The CDR3 is 15 residues long. The ends were cut back, 1 base at V and 5 bases at J, with 9 bases in the middle. Full variable domain (outside the CDR3, taken from reference TRBV7-6 and TRBJ1-6): GAGVSQSPRYKVTKRGQDVALRCDPISGHVSLYWYRQALGQGPEFLTYFNYEAQQDKSGLPNDRFSAERPEGSISTLTIQRTEQRDSAMYRCASSLGQDDNSPLHFGNGTRLTVT.

This clonotype was detected a few times. The rearrangement links TRBV9 to TRBJ1-2; 8 positions agree with TRBD1. Looked up from germline, CDR1 is SGDLS and CDR2 is YYNGEE. The length of the CDR3 is 18 residues. V gave up 0 bases and J gave up 0 bases; unmatched junction bases: 10. The chain's CDR3 is CASSVEETGDPANYGYTF. CDR3 DNA: TGTGCCAGCAGCGTAGAGGAGACAGGGGATCCAGCTAACTATGGCTACACCTTC.

The chain has TRBV4-1 and TRBJ1-1, with TRBD1 as a possible D gene (5 bases). The CDR3 spans 16 residues. The germline V gene has CDR1 MGHRA and CDR2 YSYEKL. Trimming cost V 0 bases and J 1 base, with 12 bases left between them. CDR3 amino acids: CASSQERRQGNTEAFF. The CDR3 DNA follows: TGCGCCAGCAGCCAAGAAAGGCGGCAGGGGAACACTGAAGCTTTCTTT.

This clonotype was observed many times. The chain employs TRBV18 and TRBJ1-6; D uncertain. The ends were cut back, 0 bases at V and 7 bases at J, with 1 base in the middle. CDR3 length equals 12 residues. Germline V gene sequence: CDR1 KGHSH, CDR2 LQKENI. The CDR3 reads CASSPPNSPLHF. DNA for the CDR3: TGTGCCAGCTCACCACCGAATTCACCCCTCCACTTT. Looking up the rest from reference TRBV18 and TRBJ1-6 gives the full variable domain: NAGVMQNPRHLVRRRGQEARLRCSPMKGHSHVYWYRQLPEEGLKFMVYLQKENIIDESGMPKERFSAEFPKEGPSILRIQQVVRGDSAAYFCASSPPNSPLHFGNGTRLTVT.